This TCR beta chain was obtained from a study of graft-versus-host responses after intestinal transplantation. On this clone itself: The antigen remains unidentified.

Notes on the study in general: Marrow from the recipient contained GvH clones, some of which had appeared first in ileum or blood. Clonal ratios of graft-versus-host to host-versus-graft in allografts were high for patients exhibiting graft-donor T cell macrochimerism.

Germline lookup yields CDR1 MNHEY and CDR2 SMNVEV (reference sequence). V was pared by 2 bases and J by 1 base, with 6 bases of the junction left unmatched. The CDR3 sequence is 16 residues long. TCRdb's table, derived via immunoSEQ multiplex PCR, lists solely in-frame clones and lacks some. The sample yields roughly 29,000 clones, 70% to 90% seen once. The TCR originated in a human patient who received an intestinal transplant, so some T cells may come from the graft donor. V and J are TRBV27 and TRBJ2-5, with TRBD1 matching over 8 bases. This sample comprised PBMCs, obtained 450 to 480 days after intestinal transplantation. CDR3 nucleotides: TGTGCCAGCAGTTTAACCTCGGGACAGGCCCAAGAGACCCAGTACTTC. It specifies CASSLTSGQAQETQYF.